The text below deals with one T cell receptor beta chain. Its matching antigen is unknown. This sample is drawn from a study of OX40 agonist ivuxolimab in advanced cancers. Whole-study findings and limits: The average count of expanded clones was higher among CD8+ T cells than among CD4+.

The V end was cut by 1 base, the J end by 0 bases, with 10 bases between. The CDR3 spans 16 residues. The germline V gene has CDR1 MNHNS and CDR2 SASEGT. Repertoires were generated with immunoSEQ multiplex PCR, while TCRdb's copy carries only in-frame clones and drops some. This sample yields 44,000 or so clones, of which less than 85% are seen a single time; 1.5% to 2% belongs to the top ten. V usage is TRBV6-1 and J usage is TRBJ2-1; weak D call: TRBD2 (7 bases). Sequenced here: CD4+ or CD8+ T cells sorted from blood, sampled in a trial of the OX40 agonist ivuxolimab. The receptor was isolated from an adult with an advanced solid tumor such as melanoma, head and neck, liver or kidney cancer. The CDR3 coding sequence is TGTGCCAGCAGTGAAGGCGGGGGCTACTCCTACAATGAGCAGTTCTTC. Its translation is CASSEGGGYSYNEQFF.